The following is a TCR beta chain sequence with its context. This sample stems from a study of T cell changes during pregnancy in multiple sclerosis. CDR1 and CDR2 (germline): LNHDA, SQIVND (reference sequence). There are 17 residues in the CDR3. Trimming took off 3 bases at V and 3 bases at J, with 19 bases between the two ends. The method was immunoSEQ multiplex PCR; TCRdb's version includes in-frame clones alone and lacks a portion of them. The sample has 70,000 to 80,000 clones, approximately 90% seen once. This sample comprised peripheral blood, obtained before pregnancy. This chain links TRBV19 with TRBJ2-3, with D possibly TRBD1 on 6 matching bases. This clonotype was sampled from a female donor with multiple sclerosis, enrolled in a pregnancy study. CDR3 in DNA: TGTGCCAGTAGTATGCGGCAGGGGCGAGGGAGAACAGATACGCAGTATTTT. It is translated as CASSMRQGRGRTDTQYF.